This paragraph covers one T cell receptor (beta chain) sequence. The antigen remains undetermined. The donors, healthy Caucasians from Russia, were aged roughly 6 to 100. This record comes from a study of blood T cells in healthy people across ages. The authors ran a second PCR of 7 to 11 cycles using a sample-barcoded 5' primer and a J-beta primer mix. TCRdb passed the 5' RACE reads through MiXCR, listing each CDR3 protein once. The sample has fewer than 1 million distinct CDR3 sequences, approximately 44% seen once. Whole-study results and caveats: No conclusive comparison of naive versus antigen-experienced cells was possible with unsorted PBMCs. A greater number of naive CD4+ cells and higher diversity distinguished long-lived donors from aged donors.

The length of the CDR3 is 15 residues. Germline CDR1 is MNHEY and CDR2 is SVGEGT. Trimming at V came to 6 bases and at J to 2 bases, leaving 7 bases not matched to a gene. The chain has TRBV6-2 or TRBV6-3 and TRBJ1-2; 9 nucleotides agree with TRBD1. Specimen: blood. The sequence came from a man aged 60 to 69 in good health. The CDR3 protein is CASSSATGGNYGYTF. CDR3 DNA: TGTGCCAGCAGCTCCGCGACAGGGGGGAACTATGGCTACACCTTC.